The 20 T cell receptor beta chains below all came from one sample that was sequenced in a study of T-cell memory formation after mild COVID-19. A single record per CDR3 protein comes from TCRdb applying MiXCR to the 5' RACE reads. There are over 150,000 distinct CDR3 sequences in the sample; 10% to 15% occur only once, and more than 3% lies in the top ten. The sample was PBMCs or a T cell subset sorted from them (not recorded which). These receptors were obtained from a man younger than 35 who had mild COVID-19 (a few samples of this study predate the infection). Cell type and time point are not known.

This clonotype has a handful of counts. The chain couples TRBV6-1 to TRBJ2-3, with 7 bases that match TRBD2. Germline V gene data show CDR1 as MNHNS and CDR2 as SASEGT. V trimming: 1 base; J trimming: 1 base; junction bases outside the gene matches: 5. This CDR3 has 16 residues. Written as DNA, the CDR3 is TGTGCCAGCAGTGAAGGGGCGGGGGAGCGCACAGATACGCAGTATTTT. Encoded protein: CASSEGAGERTDTQYF.

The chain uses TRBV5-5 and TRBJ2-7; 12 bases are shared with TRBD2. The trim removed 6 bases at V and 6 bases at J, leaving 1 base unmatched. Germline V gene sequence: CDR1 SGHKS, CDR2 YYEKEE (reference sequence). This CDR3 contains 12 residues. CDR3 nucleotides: TGTGCCAGCAAACTAGCGGGGGGCGAGCAGTACGTC. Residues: CASKLAGGEQYV.

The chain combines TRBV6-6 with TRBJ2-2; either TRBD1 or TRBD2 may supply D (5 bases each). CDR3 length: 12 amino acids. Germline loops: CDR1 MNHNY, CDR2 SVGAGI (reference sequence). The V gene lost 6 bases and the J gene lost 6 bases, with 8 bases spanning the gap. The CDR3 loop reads CASRPGPGELFF. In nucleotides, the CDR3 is TGTGCCAGCAGACCGGGGCCCGGGGAGCTGTTTTTT.

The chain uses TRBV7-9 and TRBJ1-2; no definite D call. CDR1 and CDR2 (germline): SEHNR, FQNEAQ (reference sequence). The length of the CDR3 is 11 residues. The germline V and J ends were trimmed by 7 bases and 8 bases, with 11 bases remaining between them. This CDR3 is CASNPQRGYTF. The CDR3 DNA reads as TGTGCCAGCAACCCTCAACGGGGCTACACCTTC.

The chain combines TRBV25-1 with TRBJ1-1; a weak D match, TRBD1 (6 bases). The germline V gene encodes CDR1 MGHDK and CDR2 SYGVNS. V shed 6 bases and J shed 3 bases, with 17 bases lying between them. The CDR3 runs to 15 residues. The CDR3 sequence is CASSADSFVDTEAFF. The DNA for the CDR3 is TGTGCCAGCAGCGCGGACAGTTTTGTTGACACTGAAGCTTTCTTT.

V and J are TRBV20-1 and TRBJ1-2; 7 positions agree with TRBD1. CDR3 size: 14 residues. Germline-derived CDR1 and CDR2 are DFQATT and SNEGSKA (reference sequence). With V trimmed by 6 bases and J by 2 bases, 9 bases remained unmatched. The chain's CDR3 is CSAKEQGMNYGYTF. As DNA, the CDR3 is TGCAGTGCGAAGGAACAGGGGATGAACTATGGCTACACCTTC.

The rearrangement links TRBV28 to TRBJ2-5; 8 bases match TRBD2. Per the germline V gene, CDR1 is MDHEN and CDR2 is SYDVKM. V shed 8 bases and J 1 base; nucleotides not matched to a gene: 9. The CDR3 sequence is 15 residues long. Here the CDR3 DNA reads TGTGCCAGCGGTGGAGCGGGGGCCACCCAAGAGACCCAGTACTTC. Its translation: CASGGAGATQETQYF.

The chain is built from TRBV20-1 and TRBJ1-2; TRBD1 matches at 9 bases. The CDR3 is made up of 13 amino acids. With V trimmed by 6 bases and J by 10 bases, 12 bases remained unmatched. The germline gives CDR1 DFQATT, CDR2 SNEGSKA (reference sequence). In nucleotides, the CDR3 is TGCAGTGCCCGGCGGACAGGGGTCCCCTCCTACACCTTC. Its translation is CSARRTGVPSYTF.

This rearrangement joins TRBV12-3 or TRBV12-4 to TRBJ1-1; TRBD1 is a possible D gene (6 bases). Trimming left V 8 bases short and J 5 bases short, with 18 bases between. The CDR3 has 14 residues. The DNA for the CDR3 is TGTGCCAGCGGGGGCCAGGCAGGGGCTACTGAAGCTTTCTTT. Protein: CASGGQAGATEAFF.

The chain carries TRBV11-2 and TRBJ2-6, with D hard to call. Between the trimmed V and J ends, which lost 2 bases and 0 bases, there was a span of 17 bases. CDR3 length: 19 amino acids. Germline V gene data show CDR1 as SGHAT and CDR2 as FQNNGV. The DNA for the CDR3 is TGTGCCAGCAGCTTAATTAATTTCAGGTTCGTCTCTGGGGCCAACGTCCTGACTTTC. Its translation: CASSLINFRFVSGANVLTF.

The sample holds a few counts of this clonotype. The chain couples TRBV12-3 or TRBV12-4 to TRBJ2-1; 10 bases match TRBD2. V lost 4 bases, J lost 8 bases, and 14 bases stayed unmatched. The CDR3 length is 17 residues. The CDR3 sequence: CASSSGVAGGRGDEQFF. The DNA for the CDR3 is TGTGCCAGCAGTTCCGGGGTAGCGGGGGGCCGAGGTGATGAGCAGTTCTTC.

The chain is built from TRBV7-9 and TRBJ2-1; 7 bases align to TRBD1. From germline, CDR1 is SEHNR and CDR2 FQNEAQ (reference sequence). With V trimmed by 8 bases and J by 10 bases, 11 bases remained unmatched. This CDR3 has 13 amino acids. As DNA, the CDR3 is TGTGCCAGCGAGGGACAGCAAGAAACGGAGCAGTTCTTC. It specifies CASEGQQETEQFF.

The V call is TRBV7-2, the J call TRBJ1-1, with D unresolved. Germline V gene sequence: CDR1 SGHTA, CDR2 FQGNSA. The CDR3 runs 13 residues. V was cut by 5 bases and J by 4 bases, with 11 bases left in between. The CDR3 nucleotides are TGTGCCAGCAGCCCGGCGATGGGCACTGAAGCTTTCTTT. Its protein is CASSPAMGTEAFF.

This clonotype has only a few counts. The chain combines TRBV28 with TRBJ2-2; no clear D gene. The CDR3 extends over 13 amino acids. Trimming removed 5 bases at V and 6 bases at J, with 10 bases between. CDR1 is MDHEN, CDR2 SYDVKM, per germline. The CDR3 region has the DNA TGTGCCAGCAGTGTAACCGGGCCCGGGGAGCTGTTTTTT. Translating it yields CASSVTGPGELFF.

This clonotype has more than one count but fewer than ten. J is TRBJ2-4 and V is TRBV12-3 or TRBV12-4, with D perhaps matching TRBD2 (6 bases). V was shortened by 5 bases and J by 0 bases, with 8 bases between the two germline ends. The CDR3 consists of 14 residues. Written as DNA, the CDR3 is TGTGCCAGCAGTGAGGGACTAGCCAAAAACATTCAGTACTTC. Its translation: CASSEGLAKNIQYF.

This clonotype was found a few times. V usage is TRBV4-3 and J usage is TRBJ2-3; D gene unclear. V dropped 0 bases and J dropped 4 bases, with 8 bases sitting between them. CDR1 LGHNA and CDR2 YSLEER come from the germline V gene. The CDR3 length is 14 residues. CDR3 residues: CASSQDWASDTQYF. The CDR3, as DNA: TGCGCCAGCAGCCAAGATTGGGCGTCAGATACGCAGTATTTT.

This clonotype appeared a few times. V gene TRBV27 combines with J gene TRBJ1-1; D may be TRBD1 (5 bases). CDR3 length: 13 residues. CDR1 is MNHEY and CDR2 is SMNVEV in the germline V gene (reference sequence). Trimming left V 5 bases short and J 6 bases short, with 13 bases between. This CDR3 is CASSTVIGAEAFF. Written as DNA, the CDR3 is TGTGCCAGCAGTACCGTGATAGGGGCTGAAGCTTTCTTT.

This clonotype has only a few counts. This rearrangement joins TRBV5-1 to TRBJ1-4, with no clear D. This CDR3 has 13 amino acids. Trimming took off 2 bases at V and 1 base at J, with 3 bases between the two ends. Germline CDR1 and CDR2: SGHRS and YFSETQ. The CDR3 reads CASSFGTNEKLFF. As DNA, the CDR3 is TGCGCCAGCAGCTTTGGAACTAATGAAAAACTGTTTTTT.

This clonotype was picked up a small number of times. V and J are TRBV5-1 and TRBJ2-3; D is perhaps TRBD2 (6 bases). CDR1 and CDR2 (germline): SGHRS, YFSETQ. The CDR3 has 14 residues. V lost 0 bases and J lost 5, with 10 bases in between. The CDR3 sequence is CASSLAGTLDTQYF. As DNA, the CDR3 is TGCGCCAGCAGCTTGGCCGGGACTTTAGATACGCAGTATTTT.

The DNA for the CDR3 is TGCGCCAGCAGCCAGGTGGCCAGACGCCGTCCGGGCGAGTCACCCCTCCACTTT. Amino acids: CASSQVARRRPGESPLHF. V and J are TRBV4-1 and TRBJ1-6; D uncertain. Germline values: CDR1 MGHRA, CDR2 YSYEKL. Trimming pared 3 bases from V and 10 bases from J, leaving 25 bases between. This CDR3 is 18 amino acids long.